A single sample is the source of the 10 T cell receptor beta chains below, sequenced in a study of T cell clones after liver transplantation. Measured with immunoSEQ multiplex PCR; TCRdb has only the in-frame clones, and not every one. The data contain tens of thousands of clones, nearly 95% of them seen just once; the ten biggest clones take up 0.75% to 1%. The specimen comprised CD4+ T cells from blood, sampled less than 28 months after liver transplant. The receptors come from a human patient who received a liver transplant. Some T cells may have originated in the graft donor.

As concerns this clone: The conserved closing phenylalanine or tryptophan is absent in this CDR3, likely reflecting a read error. Because the CDR3's place on the DNA is in doubt, the DNA is left out and the CDR3 is given as listed by TCRdb. The J gene is TRBJ2-7, the V gene TRBV10-2. The CDR3 spans 11 residues, counting both ends. Per the germline V gene, CDR1 is WSHSY and CDR2 is SAAADI. The CDR3 sequence is CASRASGPQIL.

This chain connects TRBV27 to TRBJ2-7; TRBD2 is a possible D gene (5 bases). Germline V CDR1 and CDR2: MNHEY, SMNVEV (reference sequence). This CDR3 has 14 amino acids. V dropped 9 bases and J dropped 2 bases, with 17 bases sitting between them. The CDR3 DNA follows: TGTGCCAGGGGATTGGACTTAAAGGCCTACGAGCAGTACTTC. Protein sequence: CARGLDLKAYEQYF.

This chain joins TRBV27 and TRBJ2-7; D is unresolved. The CDR3 is 13 amino acids. Per germline, CDR1 MNHEY and CDR2 SMNVEV (reference sequence). V was clipped by 5 bases and J by 5 bases, with 13 bases between them. CDR3 loop: CASSPPVRDEQYF. The CDR3 DNA follows: TGTGCCAGCAGTCCGCCTGTTAGGGACGAGCAGTACTTC.

The chain uses TRBV6-5 and TRBJ2-7; 11 bases are shared with TRBD2. Germline V gene data show CDR1 as MNHEY and CDR2 as SVGAGI. J was trimmed by 4 bases and V by 5 bases; bases with no gene match: 4. CDR3 length equals 14 residues. The CDR3 region is CASSRSGREYEQYF. The CDR3 DNA reads TGTGCCAGCAGTCGTAGCGGGAGGGAATACGAGCAGTACTTC.

V and J are TRBV9 and TRBJ2-7; TRBD2 matches 12 bases. The J segment lost 5 bases and the V segment lost 3 bases, leaving 9 bases of the junction unmatched. CDR3 length equals 16 residues. Germline CDR1 SGDLS, CDR2 YYNGEE. The CDR3 spells CASSARRTSGTHEQYF. The CDR3 DNA is TGTGCCAGCAGCGCCCGTCGGACTAGCGGGACACACGAGCAGTACTTC.

The V call is TRBV10-2, the J call TRBJ1-1; the D gene is possibly TRBD1 (6 bases). The V end was cut by 7 bases, the J end by 6 bases, with 18 bases between. From germline, CDR1 is WSHSY and CDR2 SAAADI. The CDR3 length is 14 residues. The CDR3 here is CASTEGVSVSEAFF. The DNA of the CDR3 is TGCGCCAGCACCGAGGGGGTTTCTGTTTCTGAAGCTTTCTTT.

The chain combines TRBV7-8 with TRBJ1-4; D is uncertain. Trimming left V 6 bases short and J 4 bases short, with 12 bases between. The CDR3 spans 14 residues. Per germline, CDR1 SGHVS and CDR2 FQNEAQ. The CDR3 sequence: CASRAGRVNEKLFF. CDR3 DNA: TGTGCCAGCAGGGCCGGGAGGGTTAATGAAAAACTGTTTTTT.

The rearrangement uses TRBV30 and TRBJ2-7; the D is unclear. The V and J ends lost 6 bases and 4 bases respectively, with 16 bases between them. This CDR3 contains 13 residues. CDR1 is GTSNPN, CDR2 SVGIG, per germline (reference sequence). CDR3 coding DNA: TGTGCCTGCAAAGACTGGGGTCGGTACGAGCAGTACTTC. Protein product: CACKDWGRYEQYF.

The chain joins TRBV5-5 to TRBJ2-1; TRBD1 agrees at 8 bases. In germline, CDR1 is SGHKS, CDR2 YYEKEE (reference sequence). The CDR3 consists of 16 residues. After removal of 2 bases from V and 8 bases from J, the junction contained 12 bases not matched to a gene. The DNA of the CDR3 is TGTGCCAGCAGCTTAATCGGACAGGGTGTTTCGGATGAGCAGTTCTTC. As protein: CASSLIGQGVSDEQFF.

The rearrangement joins TRBV6-5 to TRBJ2-5, with TRBD1 matching 8 bases. Trimming cost V 4 bases and J 5 bases; bases outside gene matches: 12. CDR3 length: 16 amino acids. The germline V gene has CDR1 MNHEY and CDR2 SVGAGI. CDR3 nucleotides: TGTGCCAGCAGTTCCGTCGGACAGGGTGAAGGGGAGACCCAGTACTTC. Its translation is CASSSVGQGEGETQYF.